A selection of T cell receptor beta chains follows, all from one sample in a study of identical twins. TCRdb re-derived calls from the 5' RACE reads in MiXCR, one entry per CDR3 protein. The sample yields about 720,000 distinct CDR3 sequences, about 20% seen once. The same specimen was also included in a second study, on T cells expressing NK-cell markers.

Sequenced: PBMCs. These receptors were obtained from a woman aged 18-30 years in good health. The CDR3 runs from the conserved cysteine through the conserved F or W. The order of the fields is clone size, D gene, J gene, V gene, CDR3 protein, CDR3 DNA. The D gene is left open where the match is weak. Size is stated for part of the rows, as once, few or many counts, or as a class when the clone is expanded.

NA | TRBD1 | TRBJ1-6 | TRBV12-3/TRBV12-4 | CASSLDRGGSPLHF | TGTGCCAGCAGCCTCGACAGGGGAGGATCACCCCTCCACTTT
NA | NA | TRBJ1-4 | TRBV5-6 | CASSLVSSPEKLFF | TGTGCCAGCAGCTTGGTGTCATCCCCTGAAAAACTGTTTTTT
few | NA | TRBJ2-1 | TRBV19 | CASSAYRDYRNEQFF | TGTGCCAGTAGTGCTTACAGGGACTATCGTAATGAGCAGTTCTTC
NA | NA | TRBJ2-3 | TRBV3-1 | CASSPWGNTQYF | TGTGCCAGCTCTCCTTGGGGCAATACGCAGTATTTT
few | TRBD2 | TRBJ2-3 | TRBV20-1 | CSAHLGLGTDTQYF | TGCAGTGCTCATCTTGGACTAGGCACAGATACGCAGTATTTT
NA | NA | TRBJ2-2 | TRBV30 | CACKGWARTGELFF | TGTGCCTGTAAAGGGTGGGCGAGGACCGGGGAGCTGTTTTTT
NA | NA | TRBJ2-3 | TRBV15 | CATSSDRRTDTQYF | TGTGCCACCAGCAGTGATCGGCGCACAGATACGCAGTATTTT
NA | NA | TRBJ2-1 | TRBV29-1 | CSGTPGYNEQFF | TGCAGCGGGACACCGGGTTACAATGAGCAGTTCTTC
NA | NA | TRBJ1-5 | TRBV5-6 | CASSPSTGLGQPQHF | TGTGCCAGCAGCCCCTCGACAGGCCTGGGGCAGCCCCAGCATTTT
few | TRBD1 | TRBJ2-4 | TRBV6-4 | CASSGRDRGF | TGTGCCAGCAGTGGACGGGACAGGGGTTTC
NA | NA | TRBJ1-5 | TRBV12-3/TRBV12-4 | CACGRNQPQHF | TGTGCCTGTGGCCGAAATCAGCCCCAGCATTTT
few | NA | TRBJ2-5 | TRBV4-1 | CASSQGDLSSETQYF | TGCGCCAGCAGCCAGGGGGATCTCTCGAGCGAGACCCAGTACTTC
NA | NA | TRBJ2-7 | TRBV21-1 | CASSKEGDRAHEQYF | TGTGCCAGCAGCAAAGAGGGGGACAGGGCTCACGAGCAGTACTTC
NA | NA | TRBJ2-1 | TRBV6-5 | CASSYIRSGNEQFF | TGTGCCAGCAGTTACATCCGATCGGGAAATGAGCAGTTCTTC
NA | NA | TRBJ1-1 | TRBV7-9 | CASSLRPGTEAFF | TGTGCCAGCAGCTTACGTCCTGGCACTGAAGCTTTCTTT
NA | NA | TRBJ2-1 | TRBV10-3 | CAISDGDFSYNEQFF | TGTGCCATCAGTGACGGGGACTTCTCATACAATGAGCAGTTCTTC
few | NA | TRBJ1-2 | TRBV7-2 | CASSLSVFSTNGYTF | TGTGCCAGCAGCTTATCGGTATTTTCGACAAATGGCTACACCTTC
NA | TRBD1 | TRBJ1-2 | TRBV25-1 | CASSDQGQYGYTF | TGTGCCAGCAGTGATCAGGGACAGTATGGCTACACCTTC
few | TRBD2 | TRBJ2-1 | TRBV9 | CASSSPPGASGRSYNEQFF | TGTGCCAGCAGCTCCCCCCCGGGAGCTAGCGGGAGGAGTTACAATGAGCAGTTCTTC
NA | NA | TRBJ2-1 | TRBV29-1 | CSVVLVRGEQFF | TGCAGCGTGGTACTAGTCCGGGGTGAGCAGTTCTTC
few | NA | TRBJ2-2 | TRBV6-1 | CASKRSAGELFF | TGTGCCAGCAAAAGGTCGGCCGGGGAGCTGTTTTTT
once | TRBD2 | TRBJ2-1 | TRBV24-1 | CATSDPTSGRGEQFF | TGTGCCACCAGTGACCCAACTAGCGGGAGAGGTGAGCAGTTCTTC
NA | NA | TRBJ2-5 | TRBV9 | CASSVTGRSETQYF | TGTGCCAGCAGCGTGACAGGGAGGTCAGAGACCCAGTACTTC
NA | TRBD2 | TRBJ2-5 | TRBV7-8 | CASSLKVAGVYETQYF | TGTGCCAGCAGCTTAAAAGTAGCGGGAGTTTACGAGACCCAGTACTTC
few | TRBD1 | TRBJ1-3 | TRBV20-1 | CSASDRGPGNTIYF | TGCAGTGCTAGTGACAGGGGTCCTGGAAACACCATATATTTT
few | NA | TRBJ2-5 | TRBV5-6 | CASSAWGLRQETQYF | TGTGCCAGCAGCGCGTGGGGCCTACGCCAAGAGACCCAGTACTTC
NA | NA | TRBJ2-3 | TRBV20-1 | CSAQTQGDADTQYF | TGCAGCGCCCAGACCCAGGGCGACGCAGATACGCAGTATTTT
NA | NA | TRBJ2-1 | TRBV20-1 | CSLARYNEQFF | TGCAGCCTAGCGAGATACAATGAGCAGTTCTTC
NA | NA | TRBJ1-1 | TRBV20-1 | CSATSTDNTEAFF | TGCAGTGCTACCTCGACGGATAACACTGAAGCTTTCTTT
NA | NA | TRBJ2-3 | TRBV5-1 | CASSGNSGDTQYF | TGCGCCAGCAGCGGGAATAGTGGAGATACGCAGTATTTT
few | NA | TRBJ1-2 | TRBV6-5 | CASSLRLDILYGYTF | TGTGCCAGCAGTTTACGCTTGGACATACTCTATGGCTACACCTTC